This T cell receptor (beta chain) was recovered during a study of identical twins. Germline trimming cut 4 bases from V and 2 bases from J; bases unmatched to any gene: 14. In germline, CDR1 is MGHRA, CDR2 YSYEKL. This CDR3 spans 18 amino acids. TCRdb re-analysed the 5' RACE reads in MiXCR, keeping a single row per CDR3 protein. The top ten clones hold 1.5% to 2% of a sample with approximately 690,000 distinct CDR3 sequences, around 6.1% of them seen once. This clonotype was counted ten times or more. The sequence was obtained from a man between 18 and 35 years old in good health. The rearrangement joins TRBV4-1 to TRBJ2-3; 8 nucleotides agree with TRBD2. The sequencing sample was made of naive T cells sorted from blood. CDR3 DNA sequence: TGCGCCAGCAGCCTCAAATATGGAGCGGGAGTGAACACAGATACGCAGTATTTT. Amino acids: CASSLKYGAGVNTDTQYF.